These T cell receptor beta chains were read from a single sample in a study of T-cell reconstitution after alpha-beta-depleted transplantation in children. Each CDR3 protein is one row after TCRdb ran MiXCR on the PCR reads. The repertoire has about 310,000 distinct CDR3 sequences, approximately 23% of them found once; the top ten carry around 9.9%. The sample in question was PBMCs, mostly from graft donor cells, obtained 180 days after TCRalphabeta/CD19-depleted stem cell transplant. These TCRs come from a male patient between 10 and 17 years old who had a stem cell transplant for acute lymphoblastic leukemia, so the T cells may come from the graft donor. CDR3s leave out the opening cysteine and the closing phenylalanine or tryptophan. The order of the fields is J gene, V gene, CDR3 protein.

j_call: TRBJ2-7
v_call: TRBV6-1
cdr3_aa: ASSPRGGDLYEQY

j_call: TRBJ2-7
v_call: TRBV24-1
cdr3_aa: ATSDPTRGFEQY

j_call: TRBJ2-3
v_call: TRBV5-1
cdr3_aa: ASSLVDGRATDTQY

j_call: TRBJ1-1
v_call: TRBV11-2
cdr3_aa: ASSLENSVLEAF

j_call: TRBJ2-3
v_call: TRBV28
cdr3_aa: ASSPAVVLIRSTDTQY

j_call: TRBJ2-3
v_call: TRBV20-1
cdr3_aa: SARNLAGPDTQY

j_call: TRBJ1-6
v_call: TRBV20-1
cdr3_aa: NARPVRGNSPLH

j_call: TRBJ2-5
v_call: TRBV11-2
cdr3_aa: ASSLGVTSGHQETQY

j_call: TRBJ2-1
v_call: TRBV7-3
cdr3_aa: ASNPGGLSWTGGSYIEQF

j_call: TRBJ2-6
v_call: TRBV7-6
cdr3_aa: ASSFGTAYSGANVLT

j_call: TRBJ1-5
v_call: TRBV12-3/TRBV12-4
cdr3_aa: ASTDRQGNQPQH

j_call: TRBJ2-1
v_call: TRBV27
cdr3_aa: ASSLRGHEQF

j_call: TRBJ2-3
v_call: TRBV5-6
cdr3_aa: ASSLSGRATDTQY

j_call: TRBJ1-1
v_call: TRBV11-2
cdr3_aa: ASSFQKGLTEAF

j_call: TRBJ2-1
v_call: TRBV20-1
cdr3_aa: SARAHRGRYNEQF

j_call: TRBJ2-7
v_call: TRBV10-3
cdr3_aa: AISEEVSLAYEQY

j_call: TRBJ1-2
v_call: TRBV3-1
cdr3_aa: ASSHLNYGYP

j_call: TRBJ2-1
v_call: TRBV14
cdr3_aa: ASSQDFHSWNEQF

j_call: TRBJ1-3
v_call: TRBV7-6
cdr3_aa: ASSRDRSGNTIY

j_call: TRBJ2-1
v_call: TRBV7-3
cdr3_aa: ASSPAGHNEQF

j_call: TRBJ1-2
v_call: TRBV6-5
cdr3_aa: ASSYDRGTGYT

j_call: TRBJ2-7
v_call: TRBV18
cdr3_aa: ASSVGQGGDEQY

j_call: TRBJ2-1
v_call: TRBV29-1
cdr3_aa: SVEVLAGVTFSYNEQF

j_call: TRBJ1-4
v_call: TRBV10-3
cdr3_aa: AIRSTTRPLANEKLF

j_call: TRBJ2-2
v_call: TRBV9
cdr3_aa: ASSVFPSGDTGELF

j_call: TRBJ2-5
v_call: TRBV6-5
cdr3_aa: ASSSDRVGETQY

j_call: TRBJ2-2
v_call: TRBV12-3/TRBV12-4
cdr3_aa: ASSLVDYRRNTGELF

j_call: TRBJ2-5
v_call: TRBV6-1
cdr3_aa: ASSFPGGAQY

j_call: TRBJ2-1
v_call: TRBV24-1
cdr3_aa: ATSDPTLAADNEQF

j_call: TRBJ2-1
v_call: TRBV6-1
cdr3_aa: ASRRGLAGGTREGEQF

j_call: TRBJ2-7
v_call: TRBV5-6
cdr3_aa: ASSLAPRVEQY

j_call: TRBJ2-1
v_call: TRBV20-1
cdr3_aa: SAWAASGRVEQF

j_call: TRBJ2-5
v_call: TRBV28
cdr3_aa: ASRPYGQGRETQY

j_call: TRBJ2-1
v_call: TRBV5-1
cdr3_aa: ASSPDRGYSYNEQF

j_call: TRBJ2-1
v_call: TRBV11-2
cdr3_aa: ASSMTSGAYNEQF

j_call: TRBJ2-7
v_call: TRBV6-5
cdr3_aa: ASSSPLAGQNEQY

j_call: TRBJ2-7
v_call: TRBV5-6
cdr3_aa: ASSHGTGSSYEQY

j_call: TRBJ2-6
v_call: TRBV6-2/TRBV6-3
cdr3_aa: ASSTLPILFSGRRPGANVLT